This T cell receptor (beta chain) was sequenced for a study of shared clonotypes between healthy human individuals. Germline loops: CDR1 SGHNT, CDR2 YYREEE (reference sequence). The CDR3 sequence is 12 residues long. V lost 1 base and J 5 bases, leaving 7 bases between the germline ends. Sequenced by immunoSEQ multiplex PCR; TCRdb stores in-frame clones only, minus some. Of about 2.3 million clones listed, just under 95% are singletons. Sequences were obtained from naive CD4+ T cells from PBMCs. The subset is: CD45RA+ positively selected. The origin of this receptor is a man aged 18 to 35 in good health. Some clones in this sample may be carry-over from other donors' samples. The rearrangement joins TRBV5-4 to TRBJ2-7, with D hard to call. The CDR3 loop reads CASSLLQDEQYF. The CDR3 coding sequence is TGTGCCAGCAGCTTGCTCCAGGACGAGCAGTACTTC.